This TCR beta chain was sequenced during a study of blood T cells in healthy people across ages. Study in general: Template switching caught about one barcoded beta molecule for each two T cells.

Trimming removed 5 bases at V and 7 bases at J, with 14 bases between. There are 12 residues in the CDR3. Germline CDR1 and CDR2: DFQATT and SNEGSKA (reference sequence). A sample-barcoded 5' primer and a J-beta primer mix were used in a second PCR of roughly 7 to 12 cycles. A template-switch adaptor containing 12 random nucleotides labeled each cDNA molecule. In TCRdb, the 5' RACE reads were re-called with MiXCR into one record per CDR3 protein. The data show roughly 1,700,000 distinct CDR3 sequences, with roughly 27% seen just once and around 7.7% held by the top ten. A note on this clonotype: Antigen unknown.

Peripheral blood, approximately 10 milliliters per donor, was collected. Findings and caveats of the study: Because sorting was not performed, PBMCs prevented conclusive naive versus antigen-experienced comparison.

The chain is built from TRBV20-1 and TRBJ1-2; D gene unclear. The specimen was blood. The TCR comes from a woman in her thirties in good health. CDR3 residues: CSAQPGGFGYTF. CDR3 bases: TGCAGTGCTCAACCCGGCGGCTTTGGCTACACCTTC.